This T cell receptor beta chain emerged from a study of OX40 agonist ivuxolimab in advanced cancers. On the study more broadly: Administration of intravenous ivuxolimab to patients occurred every 2 weeks at 0.01 to 10 mg/kg. Earlier anti-PD-1, anti-PD-L1 or anti-CTLA-4 therapy was permitted; roughly 40% had received some.

This clone was recorded only once. What it recognizes is unknown. Study-wide points: Some of the lowest clonal expansion was seen in partial responders at 0.1-3.0 mg/kg. Blood T cells, both CD4+ and CD8+, expanded clonally by week 6 at 0.1 to 3.0 mg/kg.

The repertoire was sequenced with immunoSEQ multiplex PCR; TCRdb's copy has only in-frame clones and lacks some. Of some 60,000 clones listed, under 95% are singletons. The CDR3 covers 14 residues. Trimming took off 2 bases at V and 1 base at J, with 7 bases between the two ends. Per germline, CDR1 SGHTA and CDR2 FQGNSA. The TCR was taken from an adult with an advanced solid tumor such as melanoma, head and neck, liver or kidney cancer. The sample in question was CD4+ or CD8+ T cells sorted from blood, obtained in a trial of the OX40 agonist ivuxolimab. The chain uses TRBV7-2 and TRBJ2-3; D possibly corresponds to TRBD1 (6 bases). The CDR3 sequence: CASSLRQGTDTQYF. For the CDR3, the DNA is TGTGCCAGCAGCTTACGACAGGGCACAGATACGCAGTATTTT.